The following is a T cell receptor beta chain sequence with its context. Its antigen is as yet unknown. In germline, CDR1 is MDHEN, CDR2 SYDVKM. The V gene lost 8 bases and the J gene lost 6 bases, with 22 bases spanning the gap. The CDR3 runs 16 residues. The record originates from a study of T cell clonotyping in hematopoietic cell transplantation. Study-wide findings and caveats: Broader posttransplant TCR repertoire diversity was predicted by graft donor and pretransplant recipient Inverse Simpson Index values.

Measured with immunoSEQ multiplex PCR; TCRdb has only the in-frame clones, and not every one. The table records about 45,000 clones, roughly 94% of them present only once. This chain links TRBV28 with TRBJ2-2; perhaps TRBD1 as D (5 bases). The TCR comes from a woman aged 45-59 years in good health. Some clones in this sample may be carry-over from other donors' samples. The sequenced material came from peripheral blood mononuclear cells. The CDR3 is CASFNLGQGLPGELFF. In DNA form, the CDR3 reads TGTGCCAGCTTCAACCTGGGCCAGGGCCTCCCCGGGGAGCTGTTTTTT.